Listed here are 25 T cell receptor beta chains from one sample, sequenced in a study of blood T cell repertoires in COVID-19. Measured with immunoSEQ multiplex PCR; TCRdb has only the in-frame clones, and not every one. The sample contains tens of thousands of clones, 77% of which appear only once. Material: peripheral blood. All receptors come from a human donor with active or convalescent COVID-19. The donor label of this sample is uncertain.

The CDR3 spells CASSPDRARFSSTDTQYF. The DNA of the CDR3 is TGTGCCAGCAGCCCCGACAGGGCCAGATTCTCTAGCACAGATACGCAGTATTTT. The V and J genes are TRBV7-3 and TRBJ2-3, with 7 bases that match TRBD1. The CDR3 has 18 amino acids. The V segment lost 5 bases and the J segment 0 bases; nucleotides outside the gene matches: 14. Germline V gives CDR1 SGHTA, CDR2 FQGTGA.

This clone was detected a few times. The genes are TRBV2 and TRBJ1-5; 8 bases map to TRBD1. J was trimmed by 4 bases and V by 5 bases; bases with no gene match: 7. The CDR3 consists of 15 residues. From germline, CDR1 is SNHLY and CDR2 FYNNEI. CDR3 sequence (DNA): TGTGCCAGCAGTAAATACACAGGGGGTAATCAGCCCCAGCATTTT. Amino acid sequence: CASSKYTGGNQPQHF.

This chain joins TRBV11-2 and TRBJ2-6; D remains unclear. The V and J ends lost 8 bases and 0 bases respectively, with 5 bases between them. The CDR3 consists of 13 residues. Germline loops: CDR1 SGHAT, CDR2 FQNNGV. For the CDR3, the DNA is TGTGCCAGCTCTACCTCTGGGGCCAACGTCCTGACTTTC. Protein: CASSTSGANVLTF.

The CDR3 loop is CASSLASIGQAYEQYF. The CDR3 DNA reads as TGCGCCAGCAGCTTGGCCTCGATCGGACAGGCCTACGAGCAGTACTTC. J is TRBJ2-7 and V is TRBV5-1; TRBD1 matches at 7 bases. Per the germline V gene, CDR1 is SGHRS and CDR2 is YFSETQ. The CDR3 sequence is 16 residues long. The junction had 8 bases not matched to a gene; V was cut back by 0 bases and J by 2 bases.

The V call is TRBV12-5, the J call TRBJ2-1; D is perhaps TRBD2 (6 bases). V shed 3 bases and J shed 6 bases, with 33 bases lying between them. Per the germline V gene, CDR1 is LGHNT and CDR2 is FRNRAP. The CDR3 covers 21 residues. The CDR3, as DNA: TGTGCTAGTGGTTTCCTTGCCCCTTTTCTGGGAGTGCGGGGTAAGGCCAATGAGCAGTTCTTC. It codes for CASGFLAPFLGVRGKANEQFF. Together with reference TRBV12-5 and TRBJ2-1, the CDR3 gives the full variable domain: DARVTQTPRHKVTEMGQEVTMRCQPILGHNTVFWYRQTMMQGLELLAYFRNRAPLDDSGMPKDRFSAEMPDATLATLKIQPSEPRDSAVYFCASGFLAPFLGVRGKANEQFFGPGTRLTVL.

The chain carries TRBV19 and TRBJ1-2; TRBD1 is a possible D gene (5 bases). CDR1 LNHDA and CDR2 SQIVND come from the germline V gene (reference sequence). The CDR3 contains 13 residues. V shed 3 bases and J shed 4 bases, with 9 bases lying between them. CDR3 coding DNA: TGTGCCAGTAGTATCGGCAGGGTCTATGGCTACACCTTC. It encodes CASSIGRVYGYTF.

With regard to this clone: Germline and junction disagree at one end, which may indicate a read error. This chain connects TRBV25-1 to TRBJ2-5; the match to TRBD1 covers 9 bases. CDR1 and CDR2 from the germline V gene are MGHDK and SYGVNS. CDR3 length: 15 residues. CDR3 sequence (DNA): TGTGCCAGCAGTGAATCACAGGGGGCAAGAGAGATCCAGTACTTC. Residues: CASSESQGAREIQYF.

This clone was observed a few times. The V gene is TRBV25-1, the J gene TRBJ2-7; possible D gene TRBD1, 6 bases. The V gene lost 6 bases and the J gene lost 6 bases, with 12 bases spanning the gap. Germline lookup yields CDR1 MGHDK and CDR2 SYGVNS. CDR3 length: 12 amino acids. CDR3 nucleotides: TGTGCCAGCAGACCGGGACACGGCGAGCAGTACTTC. Its protein is CASRPGHGEQYF.

V usage is TRBV30 and J usage is TRBJ1-4; 10 nucleotides match TRBD1. V was pared by 6 bases and J by 5 bases, with 3 bases of the junction left unmatched. This CDR3 has 13 amino acids. Germline CDR1 and CDR2: GTSNPN and SVGIG (reference sequence). The CDR3 nucleotides are TGTGCCTGCTCGGGACAGGGGAATGAAAAACTGTTTTTT. Protein product: CACSGQGNEKLFF. Drawing the rest from reference TRBV30 and TRBJ1-4, the complete variable domain is SQTIHQWPATLVQPVGSPLSLECTVEGTSNPNLYWYRQAAGRGLQLLFYSVGIGQISSEVPQNLSASRPQDRQFILSSKKLLLSDSGFYLCACSGQGNEKLFFGSGTQLSVL.

This clone was detected once. The chain carries TRBV24-1 and TRBJ2-7; possibly TRBD1 for D (6 bases). Per the germline V gene, CDR1 is KGHDR and CDR2 is SFDVKD. The V end lost 3 bases, the J end lost 2 bases, and 13 bases lay between the germline ends. The CDR3 totals 15 residues. The CDR3 coding sequence is TGTGCCACCAGTGATAGCAGGGGTGGCCCCTACGAGCAGTACTTC. Amino acid sequence: CATSDSRGGPYEQYF.

The chain is built from TRBV10-2 and TRBJ2-1, with 10 bases lining up with TRBD2. V shed 3 bases and J 7 bases; nucleotides not matched to a gene: 9. CDR1 and CDR2 from the germline V gene are WSHSY and SAAADI. The CDR3 loop spans 16 amino acids. The CDR3 DNA sequence: TGCGCCAGCAGTGACAGTGGGTCTAGCGGGAGAAATGAGCAGTTCTTC. This sequence encodes CASSDSGSSGRNEQFF.

This clone occurred a few times. The chain has TRBV19 and TRBJ1-1, with D maybe TRBD1 (6 bases). CDR3 size: 12 residues. Looked up from germline, CDR1 is LNHDA and CDR2 is SQIVND (reference sequence). The V end lost 6 bases, the J end lost 11 bases, and 16 bases lay between the germline ends. This CDR3 is CASRPTGLGAFF. As DNA, the CDR3 is TGTGCCAGTAGGCCGACAGGTTTGGGGGCTTTCTTT.

J is TRBJ2-7 and V is TRBV30; D gene ambiguous. V dropped 2 bases and J dropped 2 bases, with 7 bases sitting between them. The CDR3 covers 12 residues. CDR1 GTSNPN and CDR2 SVGIG come from the germline V gene (reference sequence). The CDR3 sequence is CAWSRHPYEQYF. The CDR3 DNA reads as TGTGCCTGGAGTAGACACCCCTACGAGCAGTACTTC.

The chain has TRBV15 and TRBJ2-1; the D gene is possibly TRBD2 (5 bases). With 0 bases removed from V and 15 bases from J, the gap between germline ends came to 18 bases. This CDR3 is built from 14 residues. The germline gives CDR1 LNHNV, CDR2 YYDKDF (reference sequence). The CDR3 region has the DNA TGTGCCACCAGCAGAGATTCGGGGAGTATAGTCGGGTTCTTC. It encodes CATSRDSGSIVGFF.

The V call is TRBV27, the J call TRBJ2-7; 9 nucleotides line up with TRBD1. V dropped 3 bases and J dropped 5; count of bases not matched to a gene: 5. This CDR3 has 14 amino acids. The germline gives CDR1 MNHEY, CDR2 SMNVEV (reference sequence). The CDR3 nucleotides are TGTGCCAGCAGTTTCGGGACAGGGTCAGACGAGCAGTACTTC. Protein sequence: CASSFGTGSDEQYF.

The chain employs TRBV13 and TRBJ2-4; 9 bases match TRBD1. V was pared by 6 bases and J by 7 bases, with 4 bases of the junction left unmatched. Looked up from germline, CDR1 is PRHDT and CDR2 is FYEKMQ (reference sequence). The CDR3 is 13 residues long. Written as DNA, the CDR3 is TGTGCCAGCAGTTATGGACAGGGGAACATTCAGTACTTC. It codes for CASSYGQGNIQYF.

J is TRBJ2-1 and V is TRBV7-3, with 16 bases lining up with TRBD2. J lost 8 bases, V lost 0 bases, and 4 bases had no gene match. Germline CDR1 is SGHTA and CDR2 is FQGTGA. This CDR3 spans 17 amino acids. This chain's CDR3 is CASSLTGTSGRADEQFF. CDR3 nucleotides: TGTGCCAGCAGCTTAACCGGGACTAGCGGGAGGGCCGATGAGCAGTTCTTC.

The chain links TRBV24-1 to TRBJ2-6, with no clear D. Germline V gene sequence: CDR1 KGHDR, CDR2 SFDVKD. The V end was cut by 10 bases, the J end by 0 bases, with 12 bases between. There are 15 residues in the CDR3. Here the CDR3 DNA reads TGTGCCACAGCGCCGGGTATCTCTGGGGCCAACGTCCTGACTTTC. Protein: CATAPGISGANVLTF.

This chain links TRBV4-3 with TRBJ2-7; 8 bases align to TRBD2. The CDR3 runs to 17 residues. The V gene end was trimmed by 1 base and the J gene end by 2 bases; junction bases not matched to a gene: 10. The germline gives CDR1 LGHNA, CDR2 YSLEER. The CDR3 nucleotides read TGCGCCAGCAGCCAAGCGGGAGGGGCAGGGCCTCCCTACGAGCAGTACTTC. The encoded protein is CASSQAGGAGPPYEQYF.

The V call is TRBV7-6, the J call TRBJ2-7, with 9 bases that match TRBD1. Germline-derived CDR1 and CDR2 are SGHVS and FNYEAQ. The CDR3 spans 16 residues. Trimming took 0 bases from V and 4 from J; bases not matched to a gene: 7. The CDR3 region has the DNA TGTGCCAGCAGCTTAGCTACCGGGACAGGGTCATACGAGCAGTACTTC. This gives the protein CASSLATGTGSYEQYF.

The chain uses TRBV12-3 or TRBV12-4 and TRBJ2-1; D might be TRBD1 (5 bases). CDR3 length: 13 amino acids. Trimming removed 5 bases at V and 9 bases at J, with 14 bases between. CDR3 sequence: CASSLQDPTEQFF. In nucleotides, the CDR3 is TGTGCCAGCAGTCTACAGGATCCTACTGAGCAGTTCTTC.

The sample holds a few counts of this clone. V and J are TRBV7-2 and TRBJ1-1, with D hard to call. This CDR3 is 15 amino acids long. Deletions cut 0 bases from V and 4 bases from J, with 12 bases between. CDR1 is SGHTA and CDR2 is FQGNSA in the germline V gene. The CDR3 sequence is CASSLARREATEAFF. The CDR3 DNA sequence: TGTGCCAGCAGCTTAGCCAGAAGGGAGGCCACTGAAGCTTTCTTT. Combining the CDR3 with reference TRBV7-2 and TRBJ1-1 gives the whole variable domain GAGVSQSPSNKVTEKGKDVELRCDPISGHTALYWYRQSLGQGLEFLIYFQGNSAPDKSGLPSDRFSAERTGGSVSTLTIQRTQQEDSAVYLCASSLARREATEAFFGQGTRLTVV.

This clone was counted only a few times. The chain carries TRBV3-1 (or the pseudogene TRBV3-2) and TRBJ1-1; D is unresolved. Germline CDR1 is LGHDT and CDR2 is YNNKEL (reference sequence). This CDR3 comprises 13 residues. Trimming cost V 4 bases and J 0 bases, with 6 bases left between them. The CDR3 coding sequence is TGTGCCAGCAGCCCCAGGATGAACACTGAAGCTTTCTTT. Translating it yields CASSPRMNTEAFF.

This clone has a handful of counts. The chain uses TRBV9 and TRBJ1-1; D is possibly TRBD1 (5 bases). With 0 bases removed from V and 7 bases from J, the gap between germline ends came to 13 bases. Looked up from germline, CDR1 is SGDLS and CDR2 is YYNGEE. CDR3 size: 14 residues. The chain's CDR3 is CASSVDMGLNEAFF. The DNA of the CDR3 is TGTGCCAGCAGCGTAGACATGGGGCTGAATGAAGCTTTCTTT.

This clone appeared a few times. The chain employs TRBV3-1 (or the pseudogene TRBV3-2) and TRBJ2-2; TRBD2 matches 16 bases. V dropped 4 bases and J dropped 3; count of bases not matched to a gene: 5. This CDR3 is built from 18 residues. Per the germline V gene, CDR1 is LGHDT and CDR2 is YNNKEL (reference sequence). CDR3 DNA sequence: TGTGCCAGCAGCCGTGGGACTAGCGGGAGGGCGGACACCGGGGAGCTGTTTTTT. Its translation is CASSRGTSGRADTGELFF.